The present entry profiles one TCR beta chain with its context. Its specificity is unknown. These data come from a study of shared clonotypes between healthy human individuals. Whole-study context: Donor ages ranged 18 to 49 years: a couple of women, a few men.

Study results and limitations: Naive subsets tended to show greater estimated richness than memory subsets.

The method was immunoSEQ multiplex PCR; TCRdb's version includes in-frame clones alone and lacks a portion of them. The repertoire holds about 2.4 million clones, around nine tenths seen once, with roughly 0.14% in the top ten. Within Nashville, Tennessee resided all donors, each a Caucasian adult. Naive CD45RA+ and memory CD45RA-negative subsets were split from CD4+ cells. CDR1 and CDR2 (germline): SQVTM, ANQGSEA. V shed 5 bases, J shed 4 bases, and the junction held 13 bases outside the gene matches. The CDR3 contains 15 residues. This chain links TRBV29-1 with TRBJ1-2; 7 bases align to TRBD1. This TCR came from a man aged 18 to 30 in good health. Sequenced sample: naive CD4+ T cells sorted from blood. The sample's subset: CD45RA+ positively selected. The CDR3 reads CSVLSSGQPFYGYTF. The CDR3 nucleotides read TGCAGCGTTCTCTCATCGGGACAGCCATTCTATGGCTACACCTTC.